This T cell receptor beta chain was observed in a study of blood T cells in healthy people across ages (dated by TCRdb to between 2015 and 2016). For the wider study: In model experiments, template switching captured about one uniquely barcoded TCR beta cDNA molecule for every two T cells. For two donors (one aged 18 to 29 and one aged 80 or older), the study analyzed two additional independent replicas of 1 million unique cDNA reads from the same blood draw. The study measured age-related changes in TCR beta repertoire diversity using deep sequencing normalized with unique cDNA molecular identifiers. Donors were grouped into four age groups: young (average approximately 15 years), middle-aged (around 39), aged (around 56) and long-lived (just over 80).

The paper's findings and limits, for the study overall: Estimates of total diversity based on one million sequenced T cells were considered lower bounds and underestimates. Because the CMV infection status of the donors was unknown, age-related changes in expanded clonotypes may potentially have been confounded. As age increased, observed TCR beta diversity per million T cells dropped in a roughly linear way, and a significant reduction was already evident by age 40. Since profiling was done on bulk unsorted PBMCs, naive and antigen-experienced compartments could not be conclusively compared. A strong correlation was found between observed TCR beta diversity and the percentage of naive T cells measured by flow cytometry. Compared with the aged group, the long-lived group had more naive CD4+ T cells, fewer expanded clones and increased TCR diversity, a pattern suggesting age selection.

Library method: 5' RACE. Instrument on record: Illumina HiSeq 2500. A second PCR of roughly 6 to 11 cycles was run with a J-beta primer mix and a sample-barcoded 5' primer. Each TCR beta cDNA molecule received a unique molecular identifier from a template-switch 5' adaptor carrying 12 random nucleotides. Each sample yielded at least 2.5 million CDR3-containing paired-end reads. First-strand cDNA synthesis was performed from all RNA using the Mint cDNA synthesis kit, with priming by a TRBC-specific oligonucleotide. After uracil-DNA glycosylase treatment, a first 18-cycle PCR used universal primers M1SS and BC2_uni_R on all cDNA. Per the original workflow: Each sample was normalized by randomly selecting 1 million high-quality reads, each carrying a distinct molecular identifier. Instead of being binned into consensus sequences, reads that shared molecular identifiers were thrown out. MiTCR, run with a Q25 quality threshold and the strictest error-elimination algorithm, handled CDR3 identification, clonotype clustering and error correction. Lower-bound total TCR beta diversity was estimated with a nonparametric unseen species model using Euler transformation. TCRdb trimmed public reads at Q25 via fastp, called clones via MiXCR and kept in-frame beta chains. When rows share a CDR3 protein, they turn into one entry using the most common DNA and genes. TCRdb's processing, not the authors' own work, is the source of the V and J calls. For this sample there are 1 million or so distinct CDR3 sequences; approximately 26% appear just once. The ten largest clones represent approximately 0.7% of the sample.

This clonotype has only a few counts. The antigen it binds to is not known. Within one base of it there is no much larger clone, and no base qualities were kept. Donors were under 40 systemically healthy Caucasian individuals from Russia aged roughly 6 to 95 years. Each donor gave about 11 milliliters of peripheral blood, drawn into EDTA-treated Vacutainer tubes. Ficoll-Paque density-gradient centrifugation was used to isolate PBMCs, with at least 7 million obtained per sample. Total RNA, at least 6 micrograms per sample, was extracted from PBMCs with Trizol reagent. Naive CD45RAhigh/CD27high T cell percentages were measured by flow cytometry on a PBMC aliquot from every donor. In the germline V gene, CDR1 corresponds to LGHNT and CDR2 to FRNRAP. Between the V and J ends, shortened by 5 bases and 7 bases respectively, the junction contains 14 bases. Including cysteine and phenylalanine, the CDR3 has 13 amino acids. The CDR3 DNA has 39 bases and is translated from base 1.

Another study also made use of these data, one on T cells of mothers and their children. From the second report: Nine systemically healthy Caucasian individuals, comprising three mothers and their six children, were included as donors. cDNA synthesis used all of the extracted RNA, with roughly 1.5 ug of RNA in each 15 ul reaction. In the second PCR, the M1S primer added sample barcodes and 2-4 random nucleotides. More than 8 million TCR beta CDR3 reads were obtained from each mother, and about 3 million reads were obtained from each child. Thymic selection similarly shapes TCR recombination output in related and unrelated pairs, with minor effect from inherited differences. Related mother-child pairs always showed normalized repertoire overlap that was slightly higher than in unrelated mother-child pairs, though the difference was never significant. No persistent microchimeric T cell clones were found, with a detection sensitivity of approximately 100 clones per million clonotypes. Deep NGS was used in the study to compare the TCR beta repertoires of mothers and children and to look for features that separate related mother-child pairs from unrelated individuals. On average, the children were around 11 +/- 4 years old, while the mothers were roughly 36 +/- 4 years old. After adapters were ligated using NEBNext reagents, the libraries underwent 100+100 nt paired-end sequencing on an Illumina HiSeq 2000. Mother and child libraries were prepared a month apart and sequenced in separate runs to prevent cross-contamination. Between roughly 450,000 and 2,000,000 distinct TCR beta clonotypes were identified per donor. Naive TCR beta clonotypes were estimated from low-frequency clonotypes matched to each donor's FACS-determined naive share, without sorting.

The TCR originated in a girl aged 2-10 years in good health. The sequencing input was blood. The receptor chain draws on TRBV12-5 and TRBJ2-5; D gene: possibly TRBD2, on 7 matching bases. The encoded CDR3 is CASGAPGEGTQYF. The bases read TGTGCTAGTGGTGCCCCAGGGGAGGGGACCCAGTACTTC.